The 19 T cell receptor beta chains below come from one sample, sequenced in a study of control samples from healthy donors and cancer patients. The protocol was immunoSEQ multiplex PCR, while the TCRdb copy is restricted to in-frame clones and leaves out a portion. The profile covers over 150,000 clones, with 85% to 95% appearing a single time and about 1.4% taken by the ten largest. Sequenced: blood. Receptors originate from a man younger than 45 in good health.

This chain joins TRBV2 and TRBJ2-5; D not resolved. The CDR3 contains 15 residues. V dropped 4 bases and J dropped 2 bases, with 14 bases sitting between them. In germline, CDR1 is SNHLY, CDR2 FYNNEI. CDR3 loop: CASSVASPLQETQYF. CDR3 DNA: TGTGCCAGCAGTGTGGCGTCTCCCCTGCAAGAGACCCAGTACTTC.

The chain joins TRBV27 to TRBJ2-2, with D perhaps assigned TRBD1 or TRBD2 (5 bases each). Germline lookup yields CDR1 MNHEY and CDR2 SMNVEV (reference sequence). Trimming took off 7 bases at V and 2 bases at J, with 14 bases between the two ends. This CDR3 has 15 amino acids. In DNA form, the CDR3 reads TGTGCCAGCACACCGGGACCTCGAAACACCGGGGAGCTGTTTTTT. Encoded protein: CASTPGPRNTGELFF.

The DNA for the CDR3 is TGTGCCAGCAGCTCCTCTACCTCTTGGTCACCCCTCCACTTT. Its translation: CASSSSTSWSPLHF. The rearrangement joins TRBV11-2 to TRBJ1-6; D is unresolved. Trimming left V 4 bases short and J 10 bases short, with 14 bases between. The germline V gene encodes CDR1 SGHAT and CDR2 FQNNGV. The length of the CDR3 is 14 residues.

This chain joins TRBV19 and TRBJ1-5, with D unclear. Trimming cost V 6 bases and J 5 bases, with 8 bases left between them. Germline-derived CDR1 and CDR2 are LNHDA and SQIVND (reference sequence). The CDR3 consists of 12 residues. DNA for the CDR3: TGTGCCAGTAGAGGATTCGATCAGCCCCAGCATTTT. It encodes CASRGFDQPQHF.

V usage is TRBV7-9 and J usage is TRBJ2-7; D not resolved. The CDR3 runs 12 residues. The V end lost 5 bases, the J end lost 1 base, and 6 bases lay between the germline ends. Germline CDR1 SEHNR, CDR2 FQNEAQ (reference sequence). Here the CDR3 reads CASSRASYEQYF. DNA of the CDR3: TGTGCCAGCAGCCGGGCATCCTACGAGCAGTACTTC. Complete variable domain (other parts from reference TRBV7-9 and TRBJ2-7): DTGVSQNPRHKITKRGQNVTFRCDPISEHNRLYWYRQTLGQGPEFLTYFQNEAQLEKSRLLSDRFSAERPKGSFSTLEIQRTEQGDSAMYLCASSRASYEQYFGPGTRLTVT.

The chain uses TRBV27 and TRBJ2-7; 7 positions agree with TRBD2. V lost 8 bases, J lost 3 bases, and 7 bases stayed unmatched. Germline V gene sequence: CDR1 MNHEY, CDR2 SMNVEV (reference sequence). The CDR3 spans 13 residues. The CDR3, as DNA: TGTGCCAGCGGGAGGGGCAGCGTCTACGAGCAGTACTTC. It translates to CASGRGSVYEQYF.

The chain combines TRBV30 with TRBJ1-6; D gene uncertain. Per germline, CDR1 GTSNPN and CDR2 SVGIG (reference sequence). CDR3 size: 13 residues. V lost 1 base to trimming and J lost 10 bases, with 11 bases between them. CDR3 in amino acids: CAWSGEGYSPLHF. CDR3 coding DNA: TGTGCCTGGAGTGGGGAGGGTTACTCACCCCTCCACTTT. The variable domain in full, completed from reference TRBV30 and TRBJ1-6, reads SQTIHQWPATLVQPVGSPLSLECTVEGTSNPNLYWYRQAAGRGLQLLFYSVGIGQISSEVPQNLSASRPQDRQFILSSKKLLLSDSGFYLCAWSGEGYSPLHFGNGTRLTVT.

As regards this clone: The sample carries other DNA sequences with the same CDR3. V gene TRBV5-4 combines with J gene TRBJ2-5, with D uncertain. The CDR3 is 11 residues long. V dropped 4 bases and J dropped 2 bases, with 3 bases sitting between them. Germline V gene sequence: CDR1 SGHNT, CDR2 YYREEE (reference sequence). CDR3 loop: CASSLQETQYF. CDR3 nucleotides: TGTGCCAGCAGCCTACAAGAGACCCAGTACTTC. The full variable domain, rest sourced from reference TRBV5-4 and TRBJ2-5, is ETGVTQSPTHLIKTRGQQVTLRCSSQSGHNTVSWYQQALGQGPQFIFQYYREEENGRGNFPPRFSGLQFPNYSSELNVNALELDDSALYLCASSLQETQYFGPGTRLLVL.

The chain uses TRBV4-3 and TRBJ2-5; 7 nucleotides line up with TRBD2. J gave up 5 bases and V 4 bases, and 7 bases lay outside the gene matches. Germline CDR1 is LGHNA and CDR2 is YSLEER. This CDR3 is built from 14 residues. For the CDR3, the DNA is TGCGCCAGCAGCCCTCCGGGACTACCGGAGACCCAGTACTTC. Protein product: CASSPPGLPETQYF.

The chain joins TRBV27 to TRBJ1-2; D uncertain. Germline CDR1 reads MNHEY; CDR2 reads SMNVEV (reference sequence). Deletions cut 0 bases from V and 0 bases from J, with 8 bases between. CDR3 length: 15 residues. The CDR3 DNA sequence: TGTGCCAGCAGTTTATCGCGGGGTGCTAACTATGGCTACACCTTC. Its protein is CASSLSRGANYGYTF.

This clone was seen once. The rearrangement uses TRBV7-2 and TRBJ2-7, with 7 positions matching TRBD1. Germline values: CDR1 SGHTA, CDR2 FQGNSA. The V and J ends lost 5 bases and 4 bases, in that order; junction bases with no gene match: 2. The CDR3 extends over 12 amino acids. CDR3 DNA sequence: TGTGCCAGCAGCCGGGACAGATACGAGCAGTACTTC. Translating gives CASSRDRYEQYF.

The CDR3 sequence is CASRSTGTSGSIHEQYF. The CDR3 nucleotides read TGTGCCAGCAGATCCACGGGGACTAGCGGGAGTATCCACGAGCAGTACTTC. The chain combines TRBV27 with TRBJ2-7; 14 bases are shared with TRBD2. From germline, CDR1 is MNHEY and CDR2 SMNVEV (reference sequence). The CDR3 loop spans 17 amino acids. V was clipped by 6 bases and J by 5 bases; unmatched bases: 12.

CDR3 protein: CASSLDTGLYGYTF. CDR3 nucleotides: TGCGCCAGCAGCTTGGACACAGGGCTCTATGGCTACACCTTC. This sequence joins TRBV5-1 and TRBJ1-2; tentative D call: TRBD1 (6 bases). This CDR3 comprises 14 residues. V lost 0 bases to trimming and J lost 4 bases, with 10 bases between them. Germline CDR1 and CDR2: SGHRS and YFSETQ.

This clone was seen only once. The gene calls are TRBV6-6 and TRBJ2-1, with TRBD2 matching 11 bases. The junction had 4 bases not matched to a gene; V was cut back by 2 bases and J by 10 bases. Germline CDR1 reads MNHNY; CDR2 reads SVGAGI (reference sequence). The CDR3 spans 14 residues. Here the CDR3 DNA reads TGTGCCAGCAGTTACACAAGACTAGCGGGAGAGCAGTTCTTC. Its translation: CASSYTRLAGEQFF.

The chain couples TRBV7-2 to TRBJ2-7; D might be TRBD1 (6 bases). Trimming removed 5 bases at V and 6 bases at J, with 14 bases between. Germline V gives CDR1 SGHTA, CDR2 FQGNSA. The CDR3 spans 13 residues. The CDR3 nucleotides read TGTGCCAGCAGCCCCGGACAGTCTAGCGAGCAGTACTTC. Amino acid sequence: CASSPGQSSEQYF.

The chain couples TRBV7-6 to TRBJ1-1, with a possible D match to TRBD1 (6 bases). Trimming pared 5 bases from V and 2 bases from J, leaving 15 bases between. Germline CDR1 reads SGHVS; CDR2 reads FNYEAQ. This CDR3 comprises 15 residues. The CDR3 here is CASSPLRQDNTEAFF. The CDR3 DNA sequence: TGTGCCAGCAGCCCCCTTAGACAGGATAACACTGAAGCTTTCTTT.

CDR3 in DNA: TGTGCCGTAAAAGGACAGGGCCTAGGGAACACTGAAGCTTTCTTT. This translates into CAVKGQGLGNTEAFF. The rearrangement uses TRBV10-3 and TRBJ1-1; 8 nucleotides align to TRBD1. The J segment lost 1 base and the V segment lost 11 bases, leaving 12 bases of the junction unmatched. Germline CDR1 ENHRY, CDR2 SYGVKD. The CDR3 consists of 15 residues.

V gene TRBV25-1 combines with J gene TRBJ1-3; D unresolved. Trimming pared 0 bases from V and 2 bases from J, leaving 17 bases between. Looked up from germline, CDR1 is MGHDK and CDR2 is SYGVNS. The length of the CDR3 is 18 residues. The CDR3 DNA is TGTGCCAGCAGTGAATACCCTCTCCCGGGGAGGGCTGGAAACACCATATATTTT. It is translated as CASSEYPLPGRAGNTIYF.

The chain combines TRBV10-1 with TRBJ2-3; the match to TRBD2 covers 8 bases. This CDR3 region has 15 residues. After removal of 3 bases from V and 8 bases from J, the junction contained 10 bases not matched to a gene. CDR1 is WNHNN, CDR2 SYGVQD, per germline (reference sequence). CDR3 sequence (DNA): TGCGCCAGCAGTGAAAGTCCCGGGGGGGCAGTTACGCAGTATTTT. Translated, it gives CASSESPGGAVTQYF.